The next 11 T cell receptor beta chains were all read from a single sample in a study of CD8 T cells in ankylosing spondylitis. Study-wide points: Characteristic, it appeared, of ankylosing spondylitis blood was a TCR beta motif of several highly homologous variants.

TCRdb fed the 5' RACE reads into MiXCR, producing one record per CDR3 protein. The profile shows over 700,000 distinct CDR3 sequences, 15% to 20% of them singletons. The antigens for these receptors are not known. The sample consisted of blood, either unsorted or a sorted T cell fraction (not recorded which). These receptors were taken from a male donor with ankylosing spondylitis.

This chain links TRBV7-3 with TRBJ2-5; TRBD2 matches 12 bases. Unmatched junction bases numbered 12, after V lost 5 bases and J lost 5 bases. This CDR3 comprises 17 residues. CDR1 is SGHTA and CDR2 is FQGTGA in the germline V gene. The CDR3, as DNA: TGTGCCAGCAGCCCTGGGACTAGCGGGCGAAACGTGGAGACCCAGTACTTC. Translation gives CASSPGTSGRNVETQYF.

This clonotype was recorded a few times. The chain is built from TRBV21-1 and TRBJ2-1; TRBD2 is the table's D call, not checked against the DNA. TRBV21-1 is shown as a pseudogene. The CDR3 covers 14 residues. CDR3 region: CASSPSGSRGEQFF. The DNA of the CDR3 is TGTGCCAGCAGCCCTAGCGGGAGTAGGGGTGAGCAGTTCTTC.

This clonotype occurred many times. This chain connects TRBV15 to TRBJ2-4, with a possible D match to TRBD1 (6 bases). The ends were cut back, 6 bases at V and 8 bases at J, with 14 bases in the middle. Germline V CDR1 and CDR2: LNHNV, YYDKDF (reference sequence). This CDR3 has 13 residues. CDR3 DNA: TGTGCCACCAGGCGGGCAGGGGAAGACATTCAGTACTTC. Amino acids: CATRRAGEDIQYF.

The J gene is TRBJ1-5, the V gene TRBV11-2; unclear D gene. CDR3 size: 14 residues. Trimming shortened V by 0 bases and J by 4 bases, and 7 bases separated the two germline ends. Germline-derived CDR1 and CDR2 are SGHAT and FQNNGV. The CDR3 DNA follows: TGTGCCAGCAGCTTAGAGTCGGGGAATCAGCCCCAGCATTTT. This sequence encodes CASSLESGNQPQHF. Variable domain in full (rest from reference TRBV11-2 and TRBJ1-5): EAGVAQSPRYKIIEKRQSVAFWCNPISGHATLYWYQQILGQGPKLLIQFQNNGVVDDSQLPKDRFSAERLKGVDSTLKIQPAKLEDSAVYLCASSLESGNQPQHFGDGTRLSIL.

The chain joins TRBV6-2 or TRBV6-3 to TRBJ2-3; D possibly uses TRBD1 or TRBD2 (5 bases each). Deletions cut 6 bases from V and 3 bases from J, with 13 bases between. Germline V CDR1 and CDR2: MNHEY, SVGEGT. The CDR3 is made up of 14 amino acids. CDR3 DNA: TGTGCCAGCAGCTCGGGACCGAGGACAGATACGCAGTATTTT. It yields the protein CASSSGPRTDTQYF.

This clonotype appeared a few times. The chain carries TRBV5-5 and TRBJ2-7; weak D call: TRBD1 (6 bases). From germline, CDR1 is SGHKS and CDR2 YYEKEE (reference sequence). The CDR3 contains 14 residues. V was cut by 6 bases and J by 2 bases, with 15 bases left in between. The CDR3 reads CASTQGPAAYEQYF. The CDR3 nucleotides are TGTGCCAGCACTCAGGGGCCGGCAGCCTACGAGCAGTACTTC.

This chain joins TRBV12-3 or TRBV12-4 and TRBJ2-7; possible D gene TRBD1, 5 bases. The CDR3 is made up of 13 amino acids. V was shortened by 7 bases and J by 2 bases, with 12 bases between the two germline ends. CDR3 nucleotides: TGTGCCAGCACCCTCAGGGAACCCTACGAGCAGTACTTC. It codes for CASTLREPYEQYF.

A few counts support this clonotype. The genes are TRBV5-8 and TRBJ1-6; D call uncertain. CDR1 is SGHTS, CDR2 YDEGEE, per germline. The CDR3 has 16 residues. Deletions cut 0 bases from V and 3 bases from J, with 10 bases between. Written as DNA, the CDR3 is TGTGCCAGCAGCTTGGATCTCAGAAGCTATAATTCACCCCTCCACTTT. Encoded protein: CASSLDLRSYNSPLHF. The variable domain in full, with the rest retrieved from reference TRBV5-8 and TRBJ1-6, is EAGVTQSPTHLIKTRGQQATLRCSPISGHTSVYWYQQALGLGLQFLLWYDEGEERNRGNFPPRFSGRQFPNYSSELNVNALELEDSALYLCASSLDLRSYNSPLHFGNGTRLTVT.

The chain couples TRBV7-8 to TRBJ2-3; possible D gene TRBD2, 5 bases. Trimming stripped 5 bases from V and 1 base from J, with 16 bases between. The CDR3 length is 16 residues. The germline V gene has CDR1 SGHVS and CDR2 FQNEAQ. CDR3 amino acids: CASSILGAGGTDTQYF. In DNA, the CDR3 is TGTGCCAGCAGCATCCTTGGTGCGGGCGGCACAGATACGCAGTATTTT.

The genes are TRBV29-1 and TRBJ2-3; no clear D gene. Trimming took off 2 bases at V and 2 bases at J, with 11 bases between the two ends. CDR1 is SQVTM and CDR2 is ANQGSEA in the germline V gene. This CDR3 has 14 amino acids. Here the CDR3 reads CSVELYQLTDTQYF. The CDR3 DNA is TGCAGCGTTGAACTGTACCAGCTCACAGATACGCAGTATTTT.

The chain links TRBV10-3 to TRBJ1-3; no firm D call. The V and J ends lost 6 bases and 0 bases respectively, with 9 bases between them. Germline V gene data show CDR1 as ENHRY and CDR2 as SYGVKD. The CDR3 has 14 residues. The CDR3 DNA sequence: TGTGCCATCAGCGACACGAGCTCTGGAAACACCATATATTTT. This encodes CAISDTSSGNTIYF.